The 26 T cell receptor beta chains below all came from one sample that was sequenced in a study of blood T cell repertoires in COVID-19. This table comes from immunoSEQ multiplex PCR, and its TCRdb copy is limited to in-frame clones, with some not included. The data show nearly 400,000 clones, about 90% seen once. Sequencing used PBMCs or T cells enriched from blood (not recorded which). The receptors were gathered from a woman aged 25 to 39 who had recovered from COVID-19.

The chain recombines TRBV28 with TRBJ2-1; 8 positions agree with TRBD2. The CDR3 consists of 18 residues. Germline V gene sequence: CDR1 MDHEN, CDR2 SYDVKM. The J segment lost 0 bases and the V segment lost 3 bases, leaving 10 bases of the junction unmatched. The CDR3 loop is CASSFYPGGQSSYNEQFF. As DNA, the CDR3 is TGTGCCAGCAGTTTTTATCCGGGAGGGCAGAGCTCCTACAATGAGCAGTTCTTC.

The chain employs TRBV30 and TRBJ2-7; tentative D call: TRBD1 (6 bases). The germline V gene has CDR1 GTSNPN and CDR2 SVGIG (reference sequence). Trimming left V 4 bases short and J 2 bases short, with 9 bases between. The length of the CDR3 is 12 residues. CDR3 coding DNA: TGTGCCTGGAAACAGGGCCCCTACGAGCAGTACTTC. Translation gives CAWKQGPYEQYF.

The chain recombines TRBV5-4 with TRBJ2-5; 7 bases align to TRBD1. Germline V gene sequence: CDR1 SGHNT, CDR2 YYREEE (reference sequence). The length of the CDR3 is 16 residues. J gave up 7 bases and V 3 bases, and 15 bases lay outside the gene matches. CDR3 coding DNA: TGTGCCAGCAGCTCTCAAACAGGGGCGCCTGGAGTGACCCAGTACTTC. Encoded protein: CASSSQTGAPGVTQYF.

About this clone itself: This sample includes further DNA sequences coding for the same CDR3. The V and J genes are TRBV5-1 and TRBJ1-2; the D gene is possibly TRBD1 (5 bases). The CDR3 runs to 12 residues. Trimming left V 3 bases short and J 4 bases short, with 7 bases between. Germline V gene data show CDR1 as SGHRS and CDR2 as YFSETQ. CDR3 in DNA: TGCGCCAGCAGCTCTGACAGCTATGGCTACACCTTC. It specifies CASSSDSYGYTF.

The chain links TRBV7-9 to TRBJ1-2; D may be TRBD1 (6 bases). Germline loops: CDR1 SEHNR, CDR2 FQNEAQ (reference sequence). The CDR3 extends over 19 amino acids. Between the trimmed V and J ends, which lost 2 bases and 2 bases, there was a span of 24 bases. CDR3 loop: CASSLIPRQVPNLNYGYTF. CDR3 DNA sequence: TGTGCCAGCAGCTTAATCCCCCGACAGGTCCCTAACTTAAACTATGGCTACACCTTC.

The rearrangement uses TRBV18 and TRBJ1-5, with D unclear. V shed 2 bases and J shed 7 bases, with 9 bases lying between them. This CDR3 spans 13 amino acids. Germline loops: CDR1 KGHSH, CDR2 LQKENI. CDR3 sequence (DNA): TGTGCCAGCTCACCAGGTCAGGTCCAGCCCCAGCATTTT. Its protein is CASSPGQVQPQHF.

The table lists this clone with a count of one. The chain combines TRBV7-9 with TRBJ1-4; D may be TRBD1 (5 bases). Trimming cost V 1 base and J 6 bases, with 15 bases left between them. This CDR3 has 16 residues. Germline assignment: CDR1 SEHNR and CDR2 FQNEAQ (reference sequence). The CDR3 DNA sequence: TGTGCCAGCAGCTTAGGCGGATCCAGGGTCGATGAAAAACTGTTTTTT. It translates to CASSLGGSRVDEKLFF.

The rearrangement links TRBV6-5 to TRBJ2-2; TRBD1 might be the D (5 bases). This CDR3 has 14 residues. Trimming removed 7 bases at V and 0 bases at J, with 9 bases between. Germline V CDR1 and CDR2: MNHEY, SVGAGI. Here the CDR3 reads CASNGHSNTGELFF. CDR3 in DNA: TGTGCCAGCAACGGACACTCGAACACCGGGGAGCTGTTTTTT.

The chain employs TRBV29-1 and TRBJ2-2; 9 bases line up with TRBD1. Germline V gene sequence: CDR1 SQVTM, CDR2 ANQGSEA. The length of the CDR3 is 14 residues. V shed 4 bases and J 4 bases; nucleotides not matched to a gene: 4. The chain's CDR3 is CSVGGTGSTGELFF. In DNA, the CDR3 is TGCAGCGTTGGGGGGACAGGGAGCACCGGGGAGCTGTTTTTT.

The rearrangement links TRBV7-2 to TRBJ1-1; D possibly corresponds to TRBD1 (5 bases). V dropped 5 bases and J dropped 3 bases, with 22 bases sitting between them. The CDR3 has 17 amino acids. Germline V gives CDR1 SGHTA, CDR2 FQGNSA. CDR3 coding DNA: TGTGCCAGCAGCGCTCACCCCAGACAGACCATACACACTGAAGCTTTCTTT. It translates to CASSAHPRQTIHTEAFF.

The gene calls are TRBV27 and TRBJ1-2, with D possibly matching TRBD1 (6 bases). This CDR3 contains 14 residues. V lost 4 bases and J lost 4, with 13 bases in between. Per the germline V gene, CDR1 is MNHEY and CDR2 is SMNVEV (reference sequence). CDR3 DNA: TGTGCCAGCAGTTCCGGACAGAGGAGCTATGGCTACACCTTC. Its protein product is CASSSGQRSYGYTF.

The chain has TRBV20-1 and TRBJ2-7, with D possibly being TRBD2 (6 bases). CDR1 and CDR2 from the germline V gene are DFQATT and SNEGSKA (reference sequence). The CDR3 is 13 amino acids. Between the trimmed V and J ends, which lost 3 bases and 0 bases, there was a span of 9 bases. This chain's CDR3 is CSASNGGSYEQYF. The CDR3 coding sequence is TGCAGTGCTAGTAACGGGGGCTCCTACGAGCAGTACTTC.

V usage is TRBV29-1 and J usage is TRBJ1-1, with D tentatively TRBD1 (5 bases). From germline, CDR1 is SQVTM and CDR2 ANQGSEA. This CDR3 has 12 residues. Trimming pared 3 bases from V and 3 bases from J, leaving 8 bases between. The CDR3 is CSVDRADTEAFF. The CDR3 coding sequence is TGCAGCGTTGACAGGGCGGACACTGAAGCTTTCTTT.

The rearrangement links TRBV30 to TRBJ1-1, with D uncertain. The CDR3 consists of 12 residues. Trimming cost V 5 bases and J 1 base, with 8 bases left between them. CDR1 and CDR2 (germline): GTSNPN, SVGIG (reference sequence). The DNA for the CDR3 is TGTGCCTGGGGACTAGGGAACACTGAAGCTTTCTTT. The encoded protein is CAWGLGNTEAFF. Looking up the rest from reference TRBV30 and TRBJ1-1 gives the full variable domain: SQTIHQWPATLVQPVGSPLSLECTVEGTSNPNLYWYRQAAGRGLQLLFYSVGIGQISSEVPQNLSASRPQDRQFILSSKKLLLSDSGFYLCAWGLGNTEAFFGQGTRLTVV.

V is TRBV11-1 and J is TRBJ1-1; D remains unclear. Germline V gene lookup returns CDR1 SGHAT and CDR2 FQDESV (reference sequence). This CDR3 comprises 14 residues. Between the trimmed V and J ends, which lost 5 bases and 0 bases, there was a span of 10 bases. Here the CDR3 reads CASSNPQMNTEAFF. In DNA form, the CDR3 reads TGTGCCAGCAGCAACCCCCAGATGAACACTGAAGCTTTCTTT.

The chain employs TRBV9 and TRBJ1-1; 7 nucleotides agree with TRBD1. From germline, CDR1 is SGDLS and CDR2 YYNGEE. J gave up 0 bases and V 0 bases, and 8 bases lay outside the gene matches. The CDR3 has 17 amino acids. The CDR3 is CASSVGLIGGMNTEAFF. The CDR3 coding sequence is TGTGCCAGCAGCGTAGGGTTAATAGGGGGCATGAACACTGAAGCTTTCTTT.

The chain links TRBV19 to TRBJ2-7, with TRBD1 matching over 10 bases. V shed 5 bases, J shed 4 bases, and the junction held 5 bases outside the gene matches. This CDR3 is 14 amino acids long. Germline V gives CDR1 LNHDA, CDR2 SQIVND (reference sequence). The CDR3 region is CASSLPGQGYEQYF. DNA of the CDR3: TGTGCCAGTAGTCTCCCGGGACAGGGGTACGAGCAGTACTTC. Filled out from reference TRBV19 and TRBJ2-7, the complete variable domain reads DGGITQSPKYLFRKEGQNVTLSCEQNLNHDAMYWYRQDPGQGLRLIYYSQIVNDFQKGDIAEGYSVSREKKESFPLTVTSAQKNPTAFYLCASSLPGQGYEQYFGPGTRLTVT.

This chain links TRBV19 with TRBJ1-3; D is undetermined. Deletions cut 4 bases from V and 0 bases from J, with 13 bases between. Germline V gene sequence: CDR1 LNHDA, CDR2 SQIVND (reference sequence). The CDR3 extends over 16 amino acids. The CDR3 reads CASSTQVSSSGNTIYF. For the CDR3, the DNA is TGTGCCAGTAGTACCCAGGTTTCGAGCTCTGGAAACACCATATATTTT.

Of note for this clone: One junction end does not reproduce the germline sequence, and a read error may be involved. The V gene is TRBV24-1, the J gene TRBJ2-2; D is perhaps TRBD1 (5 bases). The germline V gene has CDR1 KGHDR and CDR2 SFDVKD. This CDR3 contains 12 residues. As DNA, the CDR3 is TGTGCCACGAGTGCTGACAGTTTGGAGCTGTTTTTT. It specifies CATSADSLELFF.

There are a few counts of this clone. The chain's CDR3 is CASSPYPRDRSYGYTF. The CDR3 DNA follows: TGTGCCAGCAGCCCCTACCCCCGGGACAGAAGCTATGGCTACACCTTC. V and J are TRBV9 and TRBJ1-2; 7 positions agree with TRBD1. Germline V gene data show CDR1 as SGDLS and CDR2 as YYNGEE. V shed 4 bases and J 4 bases; nucleotides not matched to a gene: 13. CDR3 size: 16 residues.

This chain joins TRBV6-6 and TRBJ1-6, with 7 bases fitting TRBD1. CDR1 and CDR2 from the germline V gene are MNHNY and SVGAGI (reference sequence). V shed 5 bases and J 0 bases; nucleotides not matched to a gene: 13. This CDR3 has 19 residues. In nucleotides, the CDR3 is TGTGCCAGCAGTCGTGGGACAGAAAATCTTAGCTCCTATAATTCACCCCTCCACTTT. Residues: CASSRGTENLSSYNSPLHF.

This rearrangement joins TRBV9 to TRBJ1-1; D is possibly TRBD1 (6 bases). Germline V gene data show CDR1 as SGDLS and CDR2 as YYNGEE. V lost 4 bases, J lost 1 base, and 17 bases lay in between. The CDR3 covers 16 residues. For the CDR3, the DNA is TGTGCCAGCAGCCCTGGACAGAAAGCTAAGAACACTGAAGCTTTCTTT. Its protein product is CASSPGQKAKNTEAFF.

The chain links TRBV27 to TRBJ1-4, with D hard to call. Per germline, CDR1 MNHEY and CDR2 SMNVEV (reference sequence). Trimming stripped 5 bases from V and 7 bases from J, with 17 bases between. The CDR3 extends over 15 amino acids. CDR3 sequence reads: CASSRSGGVGEKLFF. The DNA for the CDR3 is TGTGCCAGCAGTCGTTCAGGAGGAGTAGGTGAAAAACTGTTTTTT.

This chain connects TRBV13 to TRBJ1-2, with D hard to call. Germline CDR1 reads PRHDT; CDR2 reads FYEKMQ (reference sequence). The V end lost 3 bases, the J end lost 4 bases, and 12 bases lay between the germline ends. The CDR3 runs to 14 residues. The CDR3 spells CASSFSRASYGYTF. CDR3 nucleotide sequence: TGTGCCAGCAGCTTCAGTCGAGCGAGCTATGGCTACACCTTC.

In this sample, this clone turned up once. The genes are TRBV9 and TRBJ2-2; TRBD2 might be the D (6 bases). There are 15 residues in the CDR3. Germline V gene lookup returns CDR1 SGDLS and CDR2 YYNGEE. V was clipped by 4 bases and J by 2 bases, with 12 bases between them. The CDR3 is CASSPDGLNTGELFF. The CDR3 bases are TGTGCCAGCAGCCCGGACGGACTAAACACCGGGGAGCTGTTTTTT.

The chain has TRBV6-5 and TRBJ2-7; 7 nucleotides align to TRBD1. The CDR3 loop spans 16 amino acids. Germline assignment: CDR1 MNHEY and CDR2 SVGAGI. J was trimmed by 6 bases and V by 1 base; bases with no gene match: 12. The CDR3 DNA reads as TGTGCCAGCAGTTACTTGCCTACAGGGGCCTTTGGCGAGCAGTACTTC. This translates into CASSYLPTGAFGEQYF.